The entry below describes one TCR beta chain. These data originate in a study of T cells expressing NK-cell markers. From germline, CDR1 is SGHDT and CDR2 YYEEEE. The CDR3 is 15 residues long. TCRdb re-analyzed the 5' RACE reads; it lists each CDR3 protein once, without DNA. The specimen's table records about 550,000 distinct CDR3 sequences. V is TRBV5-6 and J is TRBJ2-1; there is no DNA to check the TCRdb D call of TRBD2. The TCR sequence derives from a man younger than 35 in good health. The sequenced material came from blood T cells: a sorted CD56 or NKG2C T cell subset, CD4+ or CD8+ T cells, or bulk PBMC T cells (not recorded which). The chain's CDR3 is CASRRDTDGTPEQFF.